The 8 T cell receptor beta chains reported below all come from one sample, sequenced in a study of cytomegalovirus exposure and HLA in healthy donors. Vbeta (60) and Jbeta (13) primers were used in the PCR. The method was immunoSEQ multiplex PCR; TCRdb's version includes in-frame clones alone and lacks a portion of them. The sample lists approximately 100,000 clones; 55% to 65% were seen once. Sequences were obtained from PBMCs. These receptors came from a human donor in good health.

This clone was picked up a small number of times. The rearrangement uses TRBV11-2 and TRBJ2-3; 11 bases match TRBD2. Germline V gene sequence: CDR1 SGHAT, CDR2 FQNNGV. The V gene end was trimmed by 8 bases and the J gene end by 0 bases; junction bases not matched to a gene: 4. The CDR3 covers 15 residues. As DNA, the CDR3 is TGTGCCAGCGGACGGACTAGCGGGAGCACAGATACGCAGTATTTT. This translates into CASGRTSGSTDTQYF. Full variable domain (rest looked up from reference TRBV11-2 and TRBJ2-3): EAGVAQSPRYKIIEKRQSVAFWCNPISGHATLYWYQQILGQGPKLLIQFQNNGVVDDSQLPKDRFSAERLKGVDSTLKIQPAKLEDSAVYLCASGRTSGSTDTQYFGPGTRLTVL.

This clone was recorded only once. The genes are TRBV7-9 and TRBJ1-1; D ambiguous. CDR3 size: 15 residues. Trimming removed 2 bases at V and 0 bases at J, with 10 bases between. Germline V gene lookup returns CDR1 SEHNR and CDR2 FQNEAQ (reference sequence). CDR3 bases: TGTGCCAGCAGCTTATCGCGGCTCCTGAACACTGAAGCTTTCTTT. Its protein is CASSLSRLLNTEAFF.

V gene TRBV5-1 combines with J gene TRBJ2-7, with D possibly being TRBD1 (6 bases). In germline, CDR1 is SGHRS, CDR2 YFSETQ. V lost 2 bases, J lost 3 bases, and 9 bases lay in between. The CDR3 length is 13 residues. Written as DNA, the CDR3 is TGCGCCAGCAGCTTACAGGGTAACTACGAGCAGTACTTC. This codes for CASSLQGNYEQYF.

The DNA of the CDR3 is TGTGCCTTGACAGGGCTTAACTATGGCTACACCTTC. Translating it yields CALTGLNYGYTF. The V call is TRBV30, the J call TRBJ1-2, with 7 nucleotides matching TRBD1. Germline V gene data show CDR1 as GTSNPN and CDR2 as SVGIG (reference sequence). V trimming: 7 bases; J trimming: 1 base; junction bases outside the gene matches: 3. The CDR3 is 12 residues long.

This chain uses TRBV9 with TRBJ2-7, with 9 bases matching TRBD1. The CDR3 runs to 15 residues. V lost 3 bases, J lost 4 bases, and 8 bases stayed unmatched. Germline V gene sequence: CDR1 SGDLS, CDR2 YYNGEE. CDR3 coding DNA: TGTGCCAGCAGCGGACCCGGGACAGGGACGTACGAGCAGTACTTC. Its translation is CASSGPGTGTYEQYF.

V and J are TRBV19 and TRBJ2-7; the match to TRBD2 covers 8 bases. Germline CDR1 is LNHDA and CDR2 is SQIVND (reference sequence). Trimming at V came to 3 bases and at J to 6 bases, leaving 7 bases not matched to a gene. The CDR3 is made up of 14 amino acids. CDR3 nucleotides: TGTGCCAGTAGTATTCGAGCGGGGGTATTCGAGCAGTACTTC. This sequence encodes CASSIRAGVFEQYF.

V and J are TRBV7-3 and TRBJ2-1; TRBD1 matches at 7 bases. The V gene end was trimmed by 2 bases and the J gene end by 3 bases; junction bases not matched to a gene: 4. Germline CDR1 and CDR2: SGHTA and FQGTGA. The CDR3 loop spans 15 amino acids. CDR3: CASSLGTGDYNEQFF. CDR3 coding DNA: TGTGCCAGCAGCTTAGGAACAGGGGACTACAATGAGCAGTTCTTC.

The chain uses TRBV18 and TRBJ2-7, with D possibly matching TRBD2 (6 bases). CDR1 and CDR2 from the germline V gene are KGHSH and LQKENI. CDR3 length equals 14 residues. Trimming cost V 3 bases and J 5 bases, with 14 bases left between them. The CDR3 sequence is CASSPRDFRDEQYF. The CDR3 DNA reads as TGTGCCAGCTCACCTAGGGACTTCCGGGACGAGCAGTACTTC.